The 32 T cell receptor beta chains below come from one sample, sequenced in a study of vaccination effects on CD4 cells after COVID-19 (dated 2022 in TCRdb). To prepare the library, the immunoSEQ multiplex PCR assay was applied. TCRdb carries this immuneACCESS record with in-frame sequences only. Its versions omit some clonotypes, under half of them owing to an unresolved V gene in the studies checked, with the rest unexplained. The table for this sample lists about 24,000 clones; about three quarters of them were counted only once. The biggest ten clones account for about 3.5% of the sample. In the ViraFEST assay, PBMC were stimulated with viral peptide pools, and antigen-specific CD4+ T cell clonotypes were then identified by expansion using TCR sequencing. After around eleven days of culture, CD4+ T cells were isolated with the EasySep CD4+ T cell isolation kit. Negative nucleocapsid antibody results before and after vaccination confirmed that the healthy vaccine recipients had no prior SARS-CoV-2 infection.

These receptors' targets are unknown. The starting material was CD4+ T cells from PBMCs cultured with SARS-CoV-2 spike peptides, obtained before COVID-19 vaccination. Sample cell subset or site, as interpreted from the label and publication: SARS-CoV-2 spike overlapping peptide pool stimulation. These receptors all come from a human donor who received a COVID-19 vaccine.

V usage is TRBV5-8 and J usage is TRBJ2-5; no firm D call. V was pared by 5 bases and J by 5 bases, with 1 base between. Germline V lookup: CDR1 SGHTS, CDR2 YDEGEE. The CDR3 sequence is 9 residues long. The CDR3 nucleotides read TGTGCCAGCAGTGAGACCCAGTACTTC. Its protein is CASSETQYF.

The chain carries TRBV6-1 and TRBJ2-3, with D unclear. With 2 bases removed from V and 6 bases from J, the gap between germline ends came to 9 bases. CDR3 length: 13 residues. Germline CDR1 and CDR2: MNHNS and SASEGT. As DNA, the CDR3 is TGTGCCAGCAGTGAATTCTGGTCGGATACGCAGTATTTT. Translating gives CASSEFWSDTQYF.

CDR3 in amino acids: CASSPPVRIEAFF. CDR3 DNA: TGTGCCAGCTCACCACCGGTCAGAATTGAAGCTTTCTTT. J is TRBJ1-1 and V is TRBV18, with D unclear. The CDR3 runs 13 residues. V lost 0 bases to trimming and J lost 7 bases, with 9 bases between them. From germline, CDR1 is KGHSH and CDR2 LQKENI.

This chain joins TRBV11-2 and TRBJ2-5, with D maybe TRBD1 (6 bases). The germline V and J ends were trimmed by 5 bases and 1 base, with 17 bases remaining between them. Germline values: CDR1 SGHAT, CDR2 FQNNGV. The CDR3 covers 16 residues. The CDR3 here is CASSPIRGPIQETQYF. CDR3 nucleotides: TGTGCCAGCAGCCCAATCAGGGGTCCTATCCAAGAGACCCAGTACTTC.

The chain employs TRBV6-5 and TRBJ1-1, with D uncertain. Trimming left V 7 bases short and J 11 bases short, with 26 bases between. Germline V CDR1 and CDR2: MNHEY, SVGAGI. The CDR3 spans 15 residues. CDR3 residues: CASTTEGFGIRVAFF. As DNA, the CDR3 is TGTGCCAGCACCACGGAGGGTTTTGGGATCCGAGTGGCTTTCTTT.

The rearrangement uses TRBV24-1 and TRBJ2-5, with D uncertain. The CDR3 runs to 13 residues. The germline V and J ends were trimmed by 4 bases and 0 bases, with 5 bases remaining between them. Per germline, CDR1 KGHDR and CDR2 SFDVKD. The CDR3 DNA sequence: TGTGCCACCAGTGACGGACACCAAGAGACCCAGTACTTC. It is translated as CATSDGHQETQYF.

The chain couples TRBV6-1 to TRBJ1-2, with D hard to call. V was shortened by 1 base and J by 4 bases, with 13 bases between the two germline ends. CDR1 and CDR2 from the germline V gene are MNHNS and SASEGT. The CDR3 is 15 amino acids. CDR3 coding DNA: TGTGCCAGCAGTGAAGAGAGCACAGCGATCTATGGCTACACCTTC. It yields the protein CASSEESTAIYGYTF.

V usage is TRBV5-1 and J usage is TRBJ2-7, with 12 bases matching TRBD2. Per the germline V gene, CDR1 is SGHRS and CDR2 is YFSETQ. The CDR3 totals 16 residues. V lost 4 bases, J lost 3 bases, and 8 bases stayed unmatched. CDR3 loop: CASSPRTSGTNYEQYF. CDR3 nucleotides: TGCGCCAGCAGCCCAAGGACTAGCGGGACCAACTACGAGCAGTACTTC.

The rearrangement uses TRBV21-1 and TRBJ2-5; TRBD2, the table's D call, was not compared with the DNA. TRBV21-1 is described as a pseudogene. CDR3 size: 22 residues. CDR3 sequence (DNA): TGTGCCAGCGAGCTTAGCGGGAGCCCCCAACAAACTACCAAAAGATACCAAGAGACCCAGTACTTC. Translated: CASELSGSPQQTTKRYQETQYF.

J is TRBJ2-3 and V is TRBV7-2; 14 bases align to TRBD2. Germline V gene data show CDR1 as SGHTA and CDR2 as FQGNSA. J gave up 4 bases and V 5 bases, and 2 bases lay outside the gene matches. The CDR3 is made up of 15 amino acids. CDR3 sequence: CASSQGLAGADTQYF. The DNA for the CDR3 is TGTGCCAGCAGCCAGGGACTAGCGGGGGCAGATACGCAGTATTTT. Full variable domain (rest looked up from reference TRBV7-2 and TRBJ2-3): GAGVSQSPSNKVTEKGKDVELRCDPISGHTALYWYRQSLGQGLEFLIYFQGNSAPDKSGLPSDRFSAERTGGSVSTLTIQRTQQEDSAVYLCASSQGLAGADTQYFGPGTRLTVL.

This chain links TRBV12-5 with TRBJ1-2, with D possibly TRBD1 on 5 matching bases. This CDR3 has 13 residues. The germline gives CDR1 LGHNT, CDR2 FRNRAP. V shed 3 bases and J shed 8 bases, with 13 bases lying between them. CDR3 protein: CASGFSGGFGYTF. CDR3 in DNA: TGTGCTAGTGGTTTTTCCGGGGGGTTCGGCTACACCTTC.

This chain joins TRBV5-1 and TRBJ1-2; 8 bases map to TRBD1. The CDR3 length is 13 residues. Germline CDR1 is SGHRS and CDR2 is YFSETQ. J was trimmed by 3 bases and V by 2 bases; bases with no gene match: 0. The CDR3 region is CASSLQGDYGYTF. CDR3 in DNA: TGCGCCAGCAGCTTACAGGGGGACTATGGCTACACCTTC.

This chain connects TRBV3-1 (or the pseudogene TRBV3-2) to TRBJ1-1; 7 nucleotides agree with TRBD1. V was pared by 1 base and J by 10 bases, with 24 bases of the junction left unmatched. The CDR3 has 19 amino acids. CDR1 LGHDT and CDR2 YNNKEL come from the germline V gene (reference sequence). CDR3 sequence (DNA): TGTGCCAGCAGCCAAGGGGCCATGTCAGACAGGGCGTTGAGGCTCGGAGCTTTCTTT. Its protein is CASSQGAMSDRALRLGAFF.

This clone was found a few times. This chain links TRBV3-1 (or the pseudogene TRBV3-2) with TRBJ1-5; D call uncertain. The germline V gene has CDR1 LGHDT and CDR2 YNNKEL (reference sequence). This CDR3 comprises 16 residues. Trimming took 0 bases from V and 2 from J, leaving 11 bases between them. The chain's CDR3 is CASSQEGGKGNQPQHF. The DNA of the CDR3 is TGTGCCAGCAGCCAAGAAGGAGGCAAGGGCAATCAGCCCCAGCATTTT.

This chain uses TRBV24-1 with TRBJ2-3; no clear D gene. Trimming removed 3 bases from V and 1 base from J, with 4 bases in between. The CDR3 totals 13 residues. CDR1 is KGHDR, CDR2 SFDVKD, per germline. The CDR3 coding sequence is TGTGCCACCAGTGATGGCCGCACAGATACGCAGTATTTT. This translates into CATSDGRTDTQYF.

As DNA, the CDR3 is TGTGCCAGCAGCTTTGGAGGGGGATATAATTCACCCCTCCACTTT. Amino acids: CASSFGGGYNSPLHF. This chain connects TRBV5-5 to TRBJ1-6; D may be TRBD1 (6 bases). V lost 2 bases, J lost 4 bases, and 10 bases lay in between. The germline gives CDR1 SGHKS, CDR2 YYEKEE (reference sequence). This CDR3 region has 15 residues.

The chain employs TRBV3-1 (or the pseudogene TRBV3-2) and TRBJ2-5; 11 positions agree with TRBD2. V lost 0 bases to trimming and J lost 3 bases; unmatched junction nucleotides: 3. This CDR3 comprises 16 residues. Germline CDR1 LGHDT, CDR2 YNNKEL (reference sequence). The CDR3 bases are TGTGCCAGCAGCCAAGATCTAGCGGGAGGAAAAGAGACCCAGTACTTC. Protein: CASSQDLAGGKETQYF.

This chain's CDR3 is CASSQPTSGSPNEQFF. The CDR3 region has the DNA TGTGCCAGCAGCCAACCGACTAGCGGGAGCCCCAATGAGCAGTTCTTC. The chain joins TRBV4-2 to TRBJ2-1, with 12 bases fitting TRBD2. CDR1 and CDR2 from the germline V gene are LGHNA and YNFKEQ. J lost 6 bases, V lost 2 bases, and 5 bases had no gene match. This CDR3 has 16 amino acids.

The table lists this clone with a count of one. This chain connects TRBV19 to TRBJ1-1; D not resolved. Germline values: CDR1 LNHDA, CDR2 SQIVND (reference sequence). CDR3 size: 13 residues. V gave up 3 bases and J gave up 1 base, with 6 bases separating them. The CDR3 reads CASSIPWNTEAFF. Here the CDR3 DNA reads TGTGCCAGTAGTATCCCCTGGAACACTGAAGCTTTCTTT.

The chain joins TRBV3-1 (or the pseudogene TRBV3-2) to TRBJ2-1; 11 positions match TRBD2. The ends lost 4 bases at V and 10 bases at J; junction bases unmatched: 21. Germline V gene sequence: CDR1 LGHDT, CDR2 YNNKEL (reference sequence). The CDR3 runs to 19 residues. The CDR3 region is CASSRRPPVLAGALGEQFF. CDR3 DNA sequence: TGTGCCAGCAGCCGGAGGCCTCCGGTACTAGCGGGAGCTTTGGGAGAGCAGTTCTTC.

This chain connects TRBV5-1 to TRBJ1-6; D gene unclear. The CDR3 loop spans 16 amino acids. Deletions cut 0 bases from V and 9 bases from J, with 16 bases between. Germline-derived CDR1 and CDR2 are SGHRS and YFSETQ. In DNA, the CDR3 is TGCGCCAGCAGCTTGGACACCCTTTCAGGCGGTTCACCCCTCCACTTT. This gives the protein CASSLDTLSGGSPLHF.

The J gene is TRBJ1-1, the V gene TRBV7-9; D is unresolved. The CDR3 consists of 12 residues. V was shortened by 5 bases and J by 9 bases, with 13 bases between the two germline ends. The V gene's germline CDR1 is SEHNR and CDR2 FQNEAQ (reference sequence). This CDR3 reads CASSLQKEKAFF. The CDR3, as DNA: TGTGCCAGCAGCCTACAGAAGGAAAAAGCTTTCTTT.

The sample holds a few counts of this clone. The chain carries TRBV5-1 and TRBJ1-2; possible D gene TRBD1, 6 bases. V gave up 2 bases and J gave up 6 bases, with 14 bases separating them. The germline V gene encodes CDR1 SGHRS and CDR2 YFSETQ. The CDR3 has 14 residues. The CDR3 bases are TGCGCCAGCAGCTTCTCCGCCGACAGGAATGGCTACACCTTC. It specifies CASSFSADRNGYTF.

The chain uses TRBV20-1 and TRBJ2-3; 8 nucleotides match TRBD1. This CDR3 contains 16 residues. Germline lookup yields CDR1 DFQATT and CDR2 SNEGSKA (reference sequence). V lost 3 bases, J lost 0 bases, and 8 bases stayed unmatched. CDR3 sequence reads: CSASDPRTGSTDTQYF. The CDR3 DNA reads as TGCAGTGCTAGTGATCCTCGGACAGGGAGCACAGATACGCAGTATTTT.

The chain has TRBV5-5 and TRBJ2-7, with D unresolved. CDR1 is SGHKS and CDR2 is YYEKEE in the germline V gene (reference sequence). V was trimmed by 3 bases and J by 4 bases, leaving 5 bases between them. The CDR3 sequence is 11 residues long. CDR3 nucleotide sequence: TGTGCCAGCAGCTCCTCATACGAGCAGTACTTC. Its protein product is CASSSSYEQYF. The full variable domain, rest sourced from reference TRBV5-5 and TRBJ2-7, is DAGVTQSPTHLIKTRGQQVTLRCSPISGHKSVSWYQQVLGQGPQFIFQYYEKEERGRGNFPDRFSARQFPNYSSELNVNALLLGDSALYLCASSSSYEQYFGPGTRLTVT.

CDR3 bases: TGTGCCAGTAGTACAGGACAGTCTGTCCAAGAGACCCAGTACTTC. Translated, it gives CASSTGQSVQETQYF. The V and J genes are TRBV19 and TRBJ2-5; the D gene is possibly TRBD1 (6 bases). Germline values: CDR1 LNHDA, CDR2 SQIVND (reference sequence). The CDR3 loop spans 15 amino acids. V dropped 4 bases and J dropped 1 base, with 13 bases sitting between them.

This clone was recorded a few times. V usage is TRBV9 and J usage is TRBJ2-2, with D perhaps TRBD1 (6 bases). The CDR3 has 16 residues. Trimming pared 0 bases from V and 9 bases from J, leaving 18 bases between. CDR1 and CDR2 from the germline V gene are SGDLS and YYNGEE. CDR3 sequence: CASSVVGGHDMRELFF. Written as DNA, the CDR3 is TGTGCCAGCAGCGTAGTAGGGGGACACGACATGAGGGAGCTGTTTTTT.

This rearrangement joins TRBV10-3 to TRBJ2-5; 7 bases are shared with TRBD2. The germline gives CDR1 ENHRY, CDR2 SYGVKD. The CDR3 length is 14 residues. V was pared by 5 bases and J by 2 bases, with 5 bases of the junction left unmatched. The CDR3 loop reads CAISPGTTQETQYF. The DNA of the CDR3 is TGTGCCATCAGTCCTGGGACTACACAAGAGACCCAGTACTTC.

The V and J genes are TRBV5-1 and TRBJ2-3; the match to TRBD2 covers 10 bases. The germline CDR1 and CDR2 sequences are SGHRS and YFSETQ. CDR3 length equals 18 residues. The J segment lost 2 bases and the V segment lost 0 bases, leaving 9 bases of the junction unmatched. The CDR3 DNA is TGCGCCAGCAGCTTGGAAAGCGGGAGGGCCGGGGACACAGATACGCAGTATTTT. It encodes CASSLESGRAGDTDTQYF. The full variable domain, rest sourced from reference TRBV5-1 and TRBJ2-3, is KAGVTQTPRYLIKTRGQQVTLSCSPISGHRSVSWYQQTPGQGLQFLFEYFSETQRNKGNFPGRFSGRQFSNSRSEMNVSTLELGDSALYLCASSLESGRAGDTDTQYFGPGTRLTVL.

The V and J genes are TRBV5-1 and TRBJ2-2; 7 nucleotides agree with TRBD1. V shed 4 bases and J 4 bases; nucleotides not matched to a gene: 7. CDR1 SGHRS and CDR2 YFSETQ come from the germline V gene. The length of the CDR3 is 15 residues. CDR3 residues: CASSIGQGVTGELFF. CDR3 in DNA: TGCGCCAGCAGCATAGGGCAGGGGGTCACCGGGGAGCTGTTTTTT.

This CDR3 is CASSSYEQYF. The DNA for the CDR3 is TGTGCCAGTAGCTCCTACGAGCAGTACTTC. The rearrangement uses TRBV19 and TRBJ2-7; D not certain. Germline V gene sequence: CDR1 LNHDA, CDR2 SQIVND (reference sequence). CDR3 length: 10 amino acids. V was shortened by 6 bases and J by 0 bases, with 0 bases between the two germline ends.

The chain employs TRBV7-8 and TRBJ2-5; D not resolved. This CDR3 has 12 amino acids. Germline loops: CDR1 SGHVS, CDR2 FQNEAQ. With 5 bases removed from V and 7 bases from J, the gap between germline ends came to 11 bases. CDR3 in amino acids: CASSGKTRTQYF. For the CDR3, the DNA is TGTGCCAGCAGCGGGAAGACGCGGACCCAGTACTTC. Full variable domain (outside the CDR3, taken from reference TRBV7-8 and TRBJ2-5): GAGVSQSPRYKVAKRGQDVALRCDPISGHVSLFWYQQALGQGPEFLTYFQNEAQLDKSGLPSDRFFAERPEGSVSTLKIQRTQQEDSAVYLCASSGKTRTQYFGPGTRLLVL.